These 15 T cell receptor beta chains share one sample of origin, sequenced in a study of multiple sclerosis patients with progressive multifocal leukoencephalopathy (dated by TCRdb to the late 2010s). Read against the paper, the sample's time point label means: before natalizumab initiation. Library preparation was by the immunoSEQ multiplex PCR assay. The table comes from immuneACCESS by way of TCRdb, which keeps in-frame sequences with V and J called. Part of the clones is missing from these tables; in studies checked, under half for an unresolved V gene and the rest for unknown reasons. The sample table records tens of thousands of clones; 89% of these occur just once. The leading ten clones occupy over 1.3% of the sample. Sequencing was done on a sample of PBMCs. Source of these receptors: a human donor with multiple sclerosis.

The sample holds one count of this clone. The chain employs TRBV7-2 and TRBJ2-5; no clear D. The J call may be faulty, since TRBJ2-7 better matches the DNA end. CDR1 is SGHTA and CDR2 is FQGNSA in the germline V gene. This CDR3 is 15 amino acids long. The DNA of the CDR3 is TGTGCCAGCAGCTTTGACCGGTTAACTCCCCACGAGCAGTACTTC. It encodes CASSFDRLTPHEQYF.

This chain joins TRBV10-3 and TRBJ2-7; 7 bases are a match to TRBD1. V was pared by 8 bases and J by 2 bases, with 3 bases of the junction left unmatched. Germline V gene sequence: CDR1 ENHRY, CDR2 SYGVKD. The CDR3 spans 12 residues. The CDR3 nucleotides are TGTGCCATCGGGGACAGTACCTACGAGCAGTACTTC. This sequence encodes CAIGDSTYEQYF.

This clone was seen once. The gene calls are TRBV5-1 and TRBJ1-2; unclear D gene. V dropped 0 bases and J dropped 2 bases, with 11 bases sitting between them. The CDR3 has 15 residues. Germline loops: CDR1 SGHRS, CDR2 YFSETQ. CDR3 sequence reads: CASSLDEGRNYGYTF. CDR3 DNA sequence: TGCGCCAGCAGCTTGGATGAGGGTAGGAACTATGGCTACACCTTC.

V gene TRBV7-9 combines with J gene TRBJ1-2, with D perhaps TRBD1 (5 bases). The CDR3 length is 13 residues. Germline CDR1 and CDR2: SEHNR and FQNEAQ (reference sequence). V was trimmed by 5 bases and J by 2 bases, leaving 9 bases between them. The CDR3 region has the DNA TGTGCCAGCAGCCCAGACAGAAACTATGGCTACACCTTC. Its translation is CASSPDRNYGYTF.

J is TRBJ2-2 and V is TRBV5-4; no firm D call. This CDR3 has 14 residues. CDR1 and CDR2 from the germline V gene are SGHNT and YYREEE (reference sequence). Trimming cost V 1 base and J 7 bases, with 11 bases left between them. CDR3 loop: CASSLSDGGGELFF. CDR3 sequence (DNA): TGTGCCAGCAGCTTGTCGGACGGCGGCGGGGAGCTGTTTTTT.

This chain links TRBV18 with TRBJ2-2; the D gene is possibly TRBD2 (5 bases). Trimming cost V 3 bases and J 3 bases, with 14 bases left between them. Germline CDR1 is KGHSH and CDR2 is LQKENI. The CDR3 is 16 residues long. CDR3 bases: TGTGCCAGCTCACCGACGGCCTACGGGGACACCGGGGAGCTGTTTTTT. This translates into CASSPTAYGDTGELFF.

The chain uses TRBV10-1 and TRBJ2-2, with 7 positions matching TRBD1. The CDR3 runs to 14 residues. V trimming: 2 bases; J trimming: 6 bases; junction bases outside the gene matches: 3. Germline V gives CDR1 WNHNN, CDR2 SYGVQD (reference sequence). CDR3 coding DNA: TGCGCCAGCAGTGAGCTGACAGGGTCCGGGGAGCTGTTTTTT. It translates to CASSELTGSGELFF.

V gene TRBV11-2 combines with J gene TRBJ2-7; D might be TRBD1 or TRBD2, each matching 5 bases. From germline, CDR1 is SGHAT and CDR2 FQNNGV. Trimming pared 8 bases from V and 2 bases from J, leaving 16 bases between. The CDR3 totals 14 residues. The CDR3 here is CASSRPGPAYEQYF. In DNA form, the CDR3 reads TGTGCCAGCTCCCGCCCGGGACCGGCCTACGAGCAGTACTTC.

The chain has TRBV30 and TRBJ1-5; D is uncertain. V was clipped by 1 base and J by 7 bases, with 11 bases between them. Germline V gene sequence: CDR1 GTSNPN, CDR2 SVGIG (reference sequence). This CDR3 is built from 13 residues. CDR3 bases: TGTGCCTGGAGTGCCTACAGCGCACAGCCCCAGCATTTT. This sequence encodes CAWSAYSAQPQHF.

The chain combines TRBV29-1 with TRBJ2-1; 11 bases align to TRBD2. Germline V gene data show CDR1 as SQVTM and CDR2 as ANQGSEA. The CDR3 sequence is 11 residues long. V shed 7 bases and J 15 bases; nucleotides not matched to a gene: 8. The CDR3 coding sequence is TGCAGCGGGGGACTAGCGGACGGTAGGTTCTTC. Translation gives CSGGLADGRFF.

This clone was observed a few times. This sample includes further DNA sequences coding for the same CDR3. This rearrangement joins TRBV5-1 to TRBJ2-2, with TRBD2 matching over 10 bases. The CDR3 contains 16 residues. From germline, CDR1 is SGHRS and CDR2 YFSETQ. V was clipped by 3 bases and J by 6 bases; unmatched bases: 8. The DNA for the CDR3 is TGCGCCAGCAGCTCGATAGCGGGAGGTCGAGCCGGGGAGCTGTTTTTT. Amino acids: CASSSIAGGRAGELFF.

V gene TRBV7-9 combines with J gene TRBJ2-7; no definite D call. The CDR3 loop spans 15 amino acids. V lost 1 base, J lost 3 bases, and 13 bases lay in between. CDR1 is SEHNR, CDR2 FQNEAQ, per germline (reference sequence). The CDR3 DNA is TGTGCCAGCAGCTTAGGGGCGAGTAACCTCTACGAGCAGTACTTC. This translates into CASSLGASNLYEQYF.

Regarding this clone: A junction end diverges from the germline sequence, so it may reflect a read error. The chain carries TRBV7-7 and TRBJ2-5, with TRBD2 as a possible D gene (5 bases). The CDR3 consists of 13 residues. Germline V gene lookup returns CDR1 SSHAT and CDR2 FNYEAQ (reference sequence). CDR3: CASSSGSQETQYF. For the CDR3, the DNA is TGTGCTAGCAGCTCGGGGTCCCAAGAGACCCAGTACTTC.

V gene TRBV29-1 combines with J gene TRBJ2-7; TRBD1 is a possible D gene (6 bases). The germline CDR1 and CDR2 sequences are SQVTM and ANQGSEA. The CDR3 is made up of 12 amino acids. V lost 6 bases to trimming and J lost 5 bases, with 14 bases between them. CDR3 sequence (DNA): TGCAGCGTCTCAATGGACAGCGACGAGCAGTACTTC. It encodes CSVSMDSDEQYF.

V and J are TRBV23-1 and TRBJ2-7, with D unclear. TRBV23-1 is reported as an ORF; its role is uncertain. The CDR3 extends over 13 amino acids. Deletions cut 7 bases from V and 7 bases from J, with 17 bases between. The CDR3 is CASTSSHPNEQYF. CDR3 in DNA: TGCGCCAGCACCTCTTCTCATCCTAATGAGCAGTACTTC.